This T cell receptor beta chain was found in a study of blood T cell repertoires in COVID-19. The CDR3 covers 19 residues. Trimming removed 0 bases at V and 0 bases at J, with 15 bases between. The germline CDR1 and CDR2 sequences are LGHDT and YNNKEL (reference sequence). This clone is a singleton in its sample. Clones were read by immunoSEQ multiplex PCR, and TCRdb kept only the in-frame ones, dropping some. The table records 150,000 or so clones, roughly 84% of them present only once. This TCR was sampled from a man aged 18 to 30 with active or convalescent COVID-19. The chain recombines TRBV3-1 (or the pseudogene TRBV3-2) with TRBJ2-6; TRBD2 is a possible D gene (5 bases). The specimen sequenced was peripheral blood. CDR3 loop: CASSQDPRTYFSGANVLTF. The CDR3 DNA is TGTGCCAGCAGCCAAGACCCTCGGACTTACTTCTCTGGGGCCAACGTCCTGACTTTC.